This T cell receptor (beta chain) stems from a study of shared clonotypes between healthy human individuals. Looking at the study overall: Each donor had three CD4 naive, three CD4 memory, two CD8 naive and one CD8 memory plate.

Some clones are missing from TCRdb's copy, which holds only in-frame ones; the method was immunoSEQ multiplex PCR. The table lists some 2 million clones, over 85% of them singletons. The trim removed 4 bases at V and 5 bases at J, leaving 6 bases unmatched. CDR3 size: 14 residues. The germline CDR1 and CDR2 sequences are SEHNR and FQNEAQ (reference sequence). Naive CD8 isolation took CD45RO-negative cells positively selected for CCR7 and excluded terminally differentiated effector memory CD45RA+ cells. Notes on this clone: The sample contains more than one DNA sequence encoding this CDR3.

This receptor was obtained from a man younger than 35 in good health. Sequenced input: naive CD8+ T cells sorted from blood. The chain combines TRBV7-9 with TRBJ1-2; 8 bases fit TRBD1. CDR3 in DNA: TGTGCCAGCAGCTCGGGGACAGGCGTTTATGGCTACACCTTC. Its protein product is CASSSGTGVYGYTF.